The T cell receptor (beta chain) described here comes from a study of T cells in Graves' hyperthyroidism and ophthalmopathy. Study-level background: Upon initial diagnosis and before any treatment, peripheral blood was collected.

Trimming pared 7 bases from V and 2 bases from J, leaving 8 bases between. CDR3 length: 12 residues. The germline V gene encodes CDR1 MNHNS and CDR2 SASEGT. The PBMCs were sourced from fresh peripheral blood (about 10 ml). Worth noting for this clonotype: The target antigen is unknown.

The TCR beta CDR3 regions underwent amplification using RNA transcripts as the source. Researchers ran a first-round RT-PCR on the TCR CDR3 using the HTBI primer set. TCRdb reanalysed the multiplex PCR reads using MiXCR and keeps one entry per CDR3 protein. The sample yields 450,000 to 650,000 distinct CDR3 sequences, more than 15% seen once. Points from the study as a whole: Ophthalmopathy was predicted by the model a median of around 5.9 months ahead of onset.

V and J are TRBV6-1 and TRBJ1-2; D is perhaps TRBD1 (5 bases). This TCR was recovered from a woman in her late teens or twenties with Graves' ophthalmopathy. Material: blood. The CDR3 loop reads CASKGENYGYTF. The CDR3 nucleotides are TGTGCCAGCAAAGGGGAAAACTATGGCTACACCTTC.